A selection of T cell receptor beta chains follows, all from one sample in a study of T cell responses to AZD1222 COVID-19 vaccine. Assay used: immunoSEQ multiplex PCR; TCRdb lists only in-frame clones, some missing. This repertoire shows about 75,000 clones, roughly 84% found once; its top ten account for around 19%. Here the sequenced sample was peripheral blood, taken 28 days after the second AZD1222 dose. These receptors were taken from an adult who received the AZD1222 COVID-19 vaccine. Both conserved end residues are part of each CDR3. A D gene is named only where the DNA matches it firmly. The size entry is marked missing in some rows and otherwise reads once, few, many or a size class.

J	D	size	V	DNA	CDR3
TRBJ1-1	-	-	TRBV18	TGTGCCAGCTCACCACCTATTGGGGGGAACACTGAAGCTTTCTTT	CASSPPIGGNTEAFF
TRBJ1-5	-	-	TRBV6-5	TGTGCCAGCGGGGCGGGACAGCCCCAGCATTTT	CASGAGQPQHF
TRBJ2-2	-	-	TRBV19	TGTGCCAGTAGCTGGGCCTCTTTTGGCACCGGGGAGCTGTTTTTT	CASSWASFGTGELFF
TRBJ2-3	TRBD1	-	TRBV19	TGTGCCAGTAGTACCAGGGGGACAGAACCAGATACGCAGTATTTT	CASSTRGTEPDTQYF
TRBJ1-5	TRBD1	-	TRBV12-5	TGTGCTAGTGGTCCCGGACAGGGAGAAGACAATCAGCCCCAGCATTTT	CASGPGQGEDNQPQHF
TRBJ1-6	TRBD1	-	TRBV7-8	TGTGCCAGCAGCCCCCGGGACAGTAATTCACCCCTCCACTTT	CASSPRDSNSPLHF
TRBJ1-1	-	few	TRBV19	TGTGCCAGTAGACCTACAGAGTTCGCTAGCACTGAAGCTTTCTTT	CASRPTEFASTEAFF
TRBJ1-1	-	-	TRBV6-4	TGTGCCACGAGGGGTGGGAGCACTGAAGCTTTCTTT	CATRGGSTEAFF
TRBJ2-1	-	once	TRBV6-5	TGTGCCAGCAGTTACACGGGACCCCCCCTGGCTGAGCAGTTCTTC	CASSYTGPPLAEQFF
TRBJ1-4	-	few	TRBV27	TGTGCCAGCAGTTTTGTGGGGGGCTCGGTTAATGAAAAACTGTTTTTT	CASSFVGGSVNEKLFF
TRBJ1-1	-	-	TRBV30	TGTGCCTGGAGTGTTGGGAAAGAAGCTTTCTTT	CAWSVGKEAFF
TRBJ2-1	-	-	TRBV5-1	TGCGCCAGCAGCTTTAGTGGGGGACACAATGAGCAGTTCTTC	CASSFSGGHNEQFF
TRBJ1-6	-	few	TRBV4-3	TGCGCCAGCAGCCAAGATCTGGGTTCGACGAATTCACCCCTCCACTTT	CASSQDLGSTNSPLHF
TRBJ1-2	TRBD1	-	TRBV5-4	TGTGCCAGCAGCTTGGCCCTCGGACAGGGGGCAGGTCTAGACTATGGCTACACCTTC	CASSLALGQGAGLDYGYTF
TRBJ1-3	-	-	TRBV14	TGTGCCAGCAGCCTTTCTGTCGTGTCCGGAAACACCATATATTTT	CASSLSVVSGNTIYF
TRBJ2-1	TRBD2	-	TRBV3-1/TRBV3-2	TGTGCCAGCAGCCAAGGTCTAGCGGGGGGGCAAGAGCAGTTCTTC	CASSQGLAGGQEQFF
TRBJ1-2	TRBD1	-	TRBV29-1	TGCAGCGTACACGACAGGGAGTATGGCTACACCTTC	CSVHDREYGYTF
TRBJ1-4	-	once	TRBV5-6	TGTGCCAGCACCCGGGAGGGACCTAATGAAAAACTGTTTTTT	CASTREGPNEKLFF
TRBJ1-3	-	-	TRBV5-6	TGTGCCAGCAGCTTGGGGGGCACCATATATTTT	CASSLGGTIYF
TRBJ1-6	-	-	TRBV7-2	TGTGCCAGCTCCCCCGATTATAATTCACCCCTCCACTTT	CASSPDYNSPLHF
TRBJ1-6	TRBD1	-	TRBV5-1	TGCGCCCGCCGGCCGGCGGGGGGAGGGGGCGCAGCTTCACCCCTCCACTTT	CARRPAGGGGAASPLHF
TRBJ2-5	-	-	TRBV7-2	TGTGCCAGCAGCTTAGGAGATAGGGACACCCCCAGGCCCCAGTACTTC	CASSLGDRDTPRPQYF
TRBJ1-1	-	-	TRBV18	TGTGCCAGCTCACCAGGTCGGCGTCAGGCTGAAGCTTTCTTT	CASSPGRRQAEAFF
TRBJ1-1	-	-	TRBV7-2	TGTGCCAGCAGCTTACGCCAGGGCTCTGAAGCTTTCTTT	CASSLRQGSEAFF
TRBJ2-5	-	-	TRBV27	TGTGCCAGCAGTTCCGGGACTCCCGAGGGAAAGACCCAGTACTTC	CASSSGTPEGKTQYF